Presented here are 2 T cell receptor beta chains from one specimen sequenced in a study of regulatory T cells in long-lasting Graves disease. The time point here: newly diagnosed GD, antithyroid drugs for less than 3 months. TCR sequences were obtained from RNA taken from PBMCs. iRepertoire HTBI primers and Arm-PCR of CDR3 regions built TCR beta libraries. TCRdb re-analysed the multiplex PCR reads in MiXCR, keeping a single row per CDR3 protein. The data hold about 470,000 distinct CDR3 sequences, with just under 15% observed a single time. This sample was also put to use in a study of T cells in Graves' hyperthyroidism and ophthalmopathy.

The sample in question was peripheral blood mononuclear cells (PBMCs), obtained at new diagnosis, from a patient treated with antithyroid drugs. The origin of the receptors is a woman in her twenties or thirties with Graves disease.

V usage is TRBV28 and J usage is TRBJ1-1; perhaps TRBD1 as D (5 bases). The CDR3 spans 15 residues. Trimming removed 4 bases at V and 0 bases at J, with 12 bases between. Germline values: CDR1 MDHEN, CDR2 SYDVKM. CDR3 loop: CASSYVGGLNTEAFF. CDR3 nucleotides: TGTGCCAGCAGTTACGTTGGGGGTCTGAACACTGAAGCTTTCTTT.

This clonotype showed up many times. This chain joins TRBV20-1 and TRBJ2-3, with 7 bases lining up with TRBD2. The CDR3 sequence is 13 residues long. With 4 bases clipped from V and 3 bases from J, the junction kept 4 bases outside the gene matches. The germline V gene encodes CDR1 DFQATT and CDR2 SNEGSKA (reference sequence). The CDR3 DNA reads TGCAGTGCTACTCTAGCGGAGACAGATACGCAGTATTTT. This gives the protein CSATLAETDTQYF.